This T cell receptor beta chain was documented in a study of T cells in Graves' hyperthyroidism and ophthalmopathy. Study-level results: Blood held most thyroid clonotypes expanded above 0.001 frequency.

The CDR3 regions of TCR beta were amplified from RNA transcripts. A first-round RT-PCR of the TCR CDR3 used the HTBI primer set. TCRdb re-called the multiplex PCR reads with MiXCR, one entry per CDR3 protein. The repertoire holds approximately 600,000 distinct CDR3 sequences, with over 11% as singletons. Worth noting for this clonotype: The target antigen is unknown.

The V gene's germline CDR1 is SGHDN and CDR2 FVKESK. V dropped 2 bases and J dropped 0 bases, with 8 bases sitting between them. The CDR3 is made up of 15 amino acids. The study enrolled patients aged 18 to 65 with newly diagnosed hyperthyroidism of under 2 months' duration. Any patient presenting with uncontrolled infection, other autoimmune disease, pregnancy or lactation was left out. Diagnoses were established using clinical symptoms, serum thyroxine and TRAb, thyroid ultrasound and orbital computed tomography. J is TRBJ2-1 and V is TRBV14, with D unclear. The TCR comes from a woman in her 30s with Graves' hyperthyroidism that later progressed to Graves' ophthalmopathy. The sample was blood. The CDR3 coding sequence is TGTGCCAGCAGCCAATTTGACATCTCCTACAATGAGCAGTTCTTC. Translation gives CASSQFDISYNEQFF.